These 28 T cell receptor beta chains were all obtained from the same sample, sequenced in a study of post-analysis software for immune sequencing data (dated by TCRdb to the mid-2010s). What the study reported, not specific to this receptor: Significantly higher frequencies in patients than in controls were found for a handful of TRBV segments, including TRBV5-6, TRBV5-1 and TRBV20-1.

The antigens for these receptors are not known. Libraries were built with PCR. This sample was sequenced with an Illumina HiSeq 2500. To reduce PCR and sequencing biases, unique molecular identifiers were built into the TCR beta cDNA libraries. TCRdb reprocessing: public reads trimmed at Q25 with fastp, clones called with MiXCR, in-frame beta chains kept. Identical CDR3 proteins give one entry, which carries the most common genes and DNA. This sample is represented by some 800,000 distinct CDR3 sequences; roughly 46% of them were singletons. The ten largest clones capture 4.9% of the sample. Sequenced: blood. These receptors were obtained from a girl between 5 and 17 years old with multiple sclerosis.

The chain recombines TRBV11-1 with TRBJ2-1; TRBD2 is a possible D gene (5 bases). CDR1 SGHAT and CDR2 FQDESV come from the germline V gene (reference sequence). This CDR3 contains 15 residues. Trimming took off 1 base at V and 13 bases at J, with 20 bases between the two ends. The CDR3 loop is CASSLVRTSLETQFF. CDR3 nucleotide sequence: TGTGCCAGCAGCTTAGTGCGGACTTCGTTGGAGACCCAGTTCTTC. The variable domain in full, with the rest retrieved from reference TRBV11-1 and TRBJ2-1, is EAEVAQSPRYKITEKSQAVAFWCDPISGHATLYWYRQILGQGPELLVQFQDESVVDDSQLPKDRFSAERLKGVDSTLKIQPAELGDSAMYLCASSLVRTSLETQFFGPGTRLTVL.

The chain recombines TRBV6-5 with TRBJ1-4, with D possibly matching TRBD1 (5 bases). The V and J ends lost 10 bases and 4 bases respectively, with 10 bases between them. The length of the CDR3 is 12 residues. The V gene's germline CDR1 is MNHEY and CDR2 SVGAGI. CDR3 nucleotides: TGTGCCACCAAGAGGGGTAATGAAAAACTGTTTTTT. Protein sequence: CATKRGNEKLFF.

The chain joins TRBV6-6 to TRBJ1-5, with a tentative D call TRBD1 (5 bases). Germline CDR1 and CDR2: MNHNY and SVGAGI (reference sequence). Trimming removed 5 bases at V and 3 bases at J, with 8 bases between. This CDR3 comprises 13 residues. The CDR3 spells CASSGDPNQPQHF. In DNA form, the CDR3 reads TGTGCCAGCAGTGGGGACCCCAATCAGCCCCAGCATTTT.

The J gene is TRBJ1-1, the V gene TRBV14; D is unclear. This CDR3 is built from 17 residues. In germline, CDR1 is SGHDN, CDR2 FVKESK. The germline V and J ends were trimmed by 0 bases and 2 bases, with 16 bases remaining between them. The CDR3 loop is CASSQEGGVGKNTEAFF. The DNA of the CDR3 is TGTGCCAGCAGCCAAGAAGGCGGGGTCGGTAAAAACACTGAAGCTTTCTTT.

The J gene is TRBJ2-5, the V gene TRBV14; 10 positions agree with TRBD1. The J call may not be correct, given that the DNA end is closer to TRBJ2-7. This CDR3 contains 16 residues. Germline values: CDR1 SGHDN, CDR2 FVKESK. The DNA of the CDR3 is TGTGCCAGCAGCCCAGTACGTAGACAGGGGGCCAACGAGCAGTACTTC. Residues: CASSPVRRQGANEQYF.

The chain is built from TRBV5-1 and TRBJ2-7, with 9 bases that match TRBD1. CDR3 length: 13 amino acids. Germline V gene lookup returns CDR1 SGHRS and CDR2 YFSETQ. V gave up 7 bases and J gave up 6 bases; unmatched junction bases: 8. The CDR3, as DNA: TGCGCCAGCCCACAGGGGGCGATCTGCGAGCAGTACTTC. Amino acid sequence: CASPQGAICEQYF.

Concerning this clonotype: One end of the junction does not line up with germline, which may come from a read error. This chain connects TRBV27 to TRBJ2-6; tentatively, D is TRBD1 (5 bases). The CDR3 length is 15 residues. Per the germline V gene, CDR1 is MNHEY and CDR2 is SMNVEV (reference sequence). The CDR3: CASSPILSGANILTF. CDR3 bases: TGTGCCAGCAGTCCGATCCTCTCTGGGGCCAACATCCTGACTTTC.

The chain combines TRBV2 with TRBJ2-3; a weak D match, TRBD2 (6 bases). Trimming stripped 4 bases from V and 1 base from J, with 15 bases between. The CDR3 loop spans 16 amino acids. Germline V lookup: CDR1 SNHLY, CDR2 FYNNEI. The CDR3 reads CASSVAFSGRTDTQYF. For the CDR3, the DNA is TGTGCCAGCAGTGTTGCTTTTAGCGGCCGCACAGATACGCAGTATTTT.

This clonotype was seen a handful of times. The rearrangement links TRBV29-1 to TRBJ2-1; 14 bases are shared with TRBD2. Per the germline V gene, CDR1 is SQVTM and CDR2 is ANQGSEA. Unmatched junction bases numbered 13, after V lost 5 bases and J lost 1 base. The CDR3 spans 19 residues. The CDR3 here is CSVPTFGTSGSGSYNEQFF. CDR3 in DNA: TGCAGCGTTCCTACCTTCGGGACTAGCGGGAGCGGGTCCTACAATGAGCAGTTCTTC.

This clonotype was found a few times. The CDR3 DNA follows: TGTGCCAGCAGTTTTAGTCAGGTTGAAAAACTGTTTTTT. Translation: CASSFSQVEKLFF. The rearrangement uses TRBV12-3 or TRBV12-4 and TRBJ1-4; D is undetermined. V gave up 3 bases and J gave up 7 bases, with 9 bases separating them. This CDR3 is 13 amino acids long.

V usage is TRBV29-1 and J usage is TRBJ2-7, with TRBD2 matching over 8 bases. CDR1 and CDR2 (germline): SQVTM, ANQGSEA. This CDR3 is built from 15 residues. The trim removed 0 bases at V and 6 bases at J, leaving 10 bases unmatched. CDR3 nucleotide sequence: TGCAGCGTTGAAGATGAGCGGGGGACTTTAGGCGAGCAGTACTTC. It specifies CSVEDERGTLGEQYF.

The chain joins TRBV7-9 to TRBJ2-3; tentatively, D is TRBD1 (5 bases). Germline V gives CDR1 SEHNR, CDR2 FQNEAQ (reference sequence). The V gene lost 8 bases and the J gene lost 5 bases, with 17 bases spanning the gap. The CDR3 spans 14 residues. Written as DNA, the CDR3 is TGTGCCAGCGCCCGCCCAGTGGGGCAAGATACGCAGTATTTT. Its translation is CASARPVGQDTQYF.

This clonotype was observed a handful of times. This chain uses TRBV7-9 with TRBJ2-4, with 13 positions matching TRBD2. The DNA end is a closer match to TRBJ2-7, so the J assignment may be wrong. Germline lookup yields CDR1 SEHNR and CDR2 FQNEAQ (reference sequence). This CDR3 is 16 amino acids long. CDR3 loop: CASSLAGLAGTYEQYF. In DNA form, the CDR3 reads TGTGCCAGCAGCTTAGCGGGACTAGCGGGAACCTACGAGCAGTACTTC.

Only a few counts were recorded for this clonotype. The chain is built from TRBV5-1 and TRBJ2-7; TRBD2 is a possible D gene (6 bases). V was trimmed by 4 bases and J by 7 bases, leaving 18 bases between them. This CDR3 is 14 amino acids long. CDR1 SGHRS and CDR2 YFSETQ come from the germline V gene. The DNA of the CDR3 is TGCGCCAGCAGCCGGGGACTGCTCGAGGGGGAGCAGTACTTC. Translation gives CASSRGLLEGEQYF.

This chain connects TRBV11-1 to TRBJ2-4; possible D gene TRBD1, 5 bases. Near its end, the DNA agrees better with TRBJ2-7, so the J call may be wrong. Germline V CDR1 and CDR2: SGHAT, FQDESV (reference sequence). This CDR3 contains 15 residues. In DNA form, the CDR3 reads TGTGCCAGCAGCTTAAATGCCCGCAGGGTTGGCGAGCAGTACTTC. This encodes CASSLNARRVGEQYF.

This rearrangement joins TRBV27 to TRBJ1-1; unclear D gene. The CDR3 sequence is 16 residues long. Germline CDR1 MNHEY, CDR2 SMNVEV (reference sequence). V dropped 5 bases and J dropped 0 bases, with 16 bases sitting between them. The CDR3 protein is CASSGLAADLNTEAFF. CDR3 bases: TGTGCCAGCAGTGGCCTAGCGGCCGACTTGAACACTGAAGCTTTCTTT.

This clonotype has only one observation. The chain recombines TRBV10-3 with TRBJ2-7; weak D call: TRBD2 (6 bases). The end of the DNA fits TRBJ2-5 better, so the J call may be wrong. From germline, CDR1 is ENHRY and CDR2 SYGVKD. This CDR3 is 13 amino acids long. The CDR3 DNA reads TGTGCCAGCGGGGCAGGGACGGACGAGACCCAGTACTTC. As protein: CASGAGTDETQYF.

The sample holds a few counts of this clonotype. The chain couples TRBV6-6 to TRBJ2-7; 11 bases line up with TRBD2. J gave up 3 bases and V 5 bases, and 9 bases lay outside the gene matches. CDR3 size: 16 residues. The germline gives CDR1 MNHNY, CDR2 SVGAGI (reference sequence). The CDR3 DNA sequence: TGTGCCAGCAGTACCCAGCAAGGACTAGCGGGCTACGAGCAGTACTTC. Translation gives CASSTQQGLAGYEQYF.

V usage is TRBV6-6 and J usage is TRBJ2-5; D gene uncertain. The germline V gene has CDR1 MNHNY and CDR2 SVGAGI (reference sequence). V was trimmed by 0 bases and J by 2 bases, leaving 16 bases between them. The CDR3 is 17 residues long. CDR3 residues: CASSYSPLGKKQETQYF. CDR3 nucleotides: TGTGCCAGCAGTTACTCGCCTCTGGGGAAAAAACAAGAGACCCAGTACTTC.

This clonotype was counted only a few times. V is TRBV6-5 and J is TRBJ2-1; TRBD2 matches at 14 bases. The CDR3 is 20 amino acids. With 2 bases clipped from V and 3 bases from J, the junction kept 12 bases outside the gene matches. Per germline, CDR1 MNHEY and CDR2 SVGAGI. In DNA form, the CDR3 reads TGTGCCAGCAGTTACGACTTGACTAGCGGGAGGGCCCGGGACTACAATGAGCAGTTCTTC. The encoded protein is CASSYDLTSGRARDYNEQFF.

Only a few counts were recorded for this clonotype. The rearrangement links TRBV27 to TRBJ1-1, with 9 bases lining up with TRBD1. CDR3 length: 19 amino acids. Germline values: CDR1 MNHEY, CDR2 SMNVEV (reference sequence). V dropped 5 bases and J dropped 1; count of bases not matched to a gene: 17. The CDR3 DNA is TGTGCCAGCAGTATTCTCACCAATACCGGGACAGGGTCGAACACTGAAGCTTTCTTT. Its translation: CASSILTNTGTGSNTEAFF.

This chain uses TRBV13 with TRBJ2-7; 12 bases agree with TRBD2. The germline gives CDR1 PRHDT, CDR2 FYEKMQ (reference sequence). The CDR3 totals 13 residues. The ends lost 11 bases at V and 0 bases at J; junction bases unmatched: 2. As DNA, the CDR3 is TGTGCCGGACTAGCGGGGAGCTCCTACGAGCAGTACTTC. Translating gives CAGLAGSSYEQYF.

This chain uses TRBV2 with TRBJ2-7; D may match TRBD1 or TRBD2 (5 bases each). CDR3 size: 14 residues. CDR1 and CDR2 (germline): SNHLY, FYNNEI. Between the trimmed V and J ends, which lost 3 bases and 0 bases, there was a span of 9 bases. The CDR3 protein is CASSDAGSSYEQYF. The DNA for the CDR3 is TGTGCCAGCAGTGACGCAGGGAGCTCCTACGAGCAGTACTTC.

The genes are TRBV7-2 and TRBJ1-1, with 7 bases aligning to TRBD1. J was trimmed by 4 bases and V by 2 bases; bases with no gene match: 4. In germline, CDR1 is SGHTA, CDR2 FQGNSA. The CDR3 extends over 14 amino acids. In DNA, the CDR3 is TGTGCCAGCAGCTTAAGGGGGCTCTCCACTGAAGCTTTCTTT. Its protein is CASSLRGLSTEAFF.

In this sample, this clonotype turned up a few times. This sequence joins TRBV29-1 and TRBJ2-1, with TRBD1 identical over 11 bases. Germline V CDR1 and CDR2: SQVTM, ANQGSEA. This CDR3 has 14 residues. After removal of 6 bases from V and 9 bases from J, the junction contained 10 bases not matched to a gene. The DNA of the CDR3 is TGCAGCGTCGAACCGGGACAGGGGGTTGGTGAGCAGTTCTTC. It encodes CSVEPGQGVGEQFF.

J is TRBJ1-2 and V is TRBV2; D is unclear. This CDR3 has 14 amino acids. Deletions cut 1 base from V and 3 bases from J, with 9 bases between. Germline V gene data show CDR1 as SNHLY and CDR2 as FYNNEI. CDR3 DNA sequence: TGTGCCAGCAGTGAAGACAGAGGGTACTATGGCTACACCTTC. The encoded protein is CASSEDRGYYGYTF. Drawing the rest from reference TRBV2 and TRBJ1-2, the complete variable domain is EPEVTQTPSHQVTQMGQEVILRCVPISNHLYFYWYRQILGQKVEFLVSFYNNEISEKSEIFDDQFSVERPDGSNFTLKIRSTKLEDSAMYFCASSEDRGYYGYTFGSGTRLTVV.

This sequence joins TRBV5-1 and TRBJ2-7; D uncertain. V was cut by 0 bases and J by 0 bases, with 13 bases left in between. CDR1 and CDR2 (germline): SGHRS, YFSETQ. The CDR3 is made up of 16 amino acids. CDR3 sequence reads: CASSLGRGRSSYEQYF. The CDR3 DNA sequence: TGCGCCAGCAGCTTGGGTAGAGGAAGGAGCTCCTACGAGCAGTACTTC.

The sample holds a few counts of this clonotype. An end of the junction does not agree with germline; a read error may underlie this. This chain links TRBV7-9 with TRBJ2-5, with TRBD1 matching 8 bases. Germline CDR1 is SEHNR and CDR2 is FQNEAQ (reference sequence). The length of the CDR3 is 15 residues. DNA for the CDR3: TGTGCCGGCAGCTCCCCAGGGGGCTATCGAGAGACCCAGTACTTC. Its translation is CAGSSPGGYRETQYF. Complete variable domain (other parts from reference TRBV7-9 and TRBJ2-5): DTGVSQNPRHKITKRGQNVTFRCDPISEHNRLYWYRQTLGQGPEFLTYFQNEAQLEKSRLLSDRFSAERPKGSFSTLEIQRTEQGDSAMYLCAGSSPGGYRETQYFGPGTRLLVL.